Each of the 26 T cell receptor beta chains below was sequenced from the same sample in a study of blood T cell repertoires in COVID-19. The repertoire was sequenced with immunoSEQ multiplex PCR; TCRdb's copy has only in-frame clones and lacks some. In the table there are about 78,000 clones, approximately 84% of which are singletons. The specimen was peripheral blood. All receptors derive from a man aged 55 to 70 with active or convalescent COVID-19.

The chain joins TRBV6-2 or TRBV6-3 to TRBJ2-7; 11 bases line up with TRBD1. The CDR3 has 17 residues. The junction had 13 bases not matched to a gene; V was cut back by 2 bases and J by 7 bases. The germline gives CDR1 MNHEY, CDR2 SVGEGT. CDR3 DNA: TGTGCCAGCAGTTACCCCCTGGACAGGGGGCAGGTGAGGGAGCAGTACTTC. Protein sequence: CASSYPLDRGQVREQYF.

The chain links TRBV27 to TRBJ2-2; 7 bases line up with TRBD1. CDR3 length equals 14 residues. Germline assignment: CDR1 MNHEY and CDR2 SMNVEV (reference sequence). Trimming cost V 7 bases and J 6 bases; bases outside gene matches: 8. The CDR3 reads CASTGTVAAGELFF. The CDR3 DNA reads as TGTGCCAGCACCGGGACAGTTGCCGCCGGGGAGCTGTTTTTT.

The V call is TRBV5-4, the J call TRBJ2-7; the D gene is possibly TRBD2 (6 bases). V lost 4 bases and J 3 bases, leaving 14 bases between the germline ends. Germline-derived CDR1 and CDR2 are SGHNT and YYREEE (reference sequence). The CDR3 covers 14 residues. The CDR3 region has the DNA TGTGCCAGCAGCCCCACCGGGGGAAGCTACGAGCAGTACTTC. Protein: CASSPTGGSYEQYF.

The V and J genes are TRBV7-9 and TRBJ1-5, with D perhaps matching TRBD1 (5 bases). Trimming took 5 bases from V and 4 from J, leaving 15 bases between them. This CDR3 is 15 amino acids long. CDR1 is SEHNR, CDR2 FQNEAQ, per germline (reference sequence). The CDR3 loop reads CASSPVGGGNQPQHF. The CDR3 region has the DNA TGTGCCAGCAGCCCAGTGGGGGGGGGTAATCAGCCCCAGCATTTT.

The rearrangement uses TRBV12-3 or TRBV12-4 and TRBJ1-1, with a possible D match to TRBD1 (6 bases). Trimming pared 6 bases from V and 1 base from J, leaving 9 bases between. The CDR3 is 13 amino acids. The CDR3 DNA sequence: TGTGCCAGCAGAGGGGGTAGGAACACTGAAGCTTTCTTT. Its protein product is CASRGGRNTEAFF.

The gene calls are TRBV7-8 and TRBJ1-4, with a weak D call TRBD1 (5 bases). CDR3 size: 14 residues. Trimming removed 6 bases from V and 6 bases from J, with 14 bases in between. Germline loops: CDR1 SGHVS, CDR2 FQNEAQ. In DNA form, the CDR3 reads TGTGCCAGCAGGTCGAGTGCAGGGCATGAAAAACTGTTTTTT. Translating it yields CASRSSAGHEKLFF.

The chain has TRBV6-5 and TRBJ1-2, with D possibly being TRBD1 (5 bases). The CDR3 extends over 14 amino acids. V dropped 10 bases and J dropped 3 bases, with 18 bases sitting between them. CDR1 MNHEY and CDR2 SVGAGI come from the germline V gene. CDR3 in amino acids: CATLLTRGDYGYTF. The CDR3 bases are TGTGCCACCCTATTGACCCGGGGGGACTATGGCTACACCTTC.

A single count supports this clone. V and J are TRBV19 and TRBJ2-7, with 8 bases matching TRBD1. The CDR3 has 15 amino acids. The J segment lost 4 bases and the V segment lost 5 bases, leaving 10 bases of the junction unmatched. The germline V gene encodes CDR1 LNHDA and CDR2 SQIVND (reference sequence). CDR3 sequence: CASSRSGTGQYEQYF. The CDR3 DNA follows: TGTGCCAGTAGTCGCTCGGGGACAGGTCAGTACGAGCAGTACTTC.

The rearrangement links TRBV5-6 to TRBJ1-3; the D is unclear. Trimming removed 0 bases at V and 2 bases at J, with 9 bases between. Germline V gene sequence: CDR1 SGHDT, CDR2 YYEEEE. The CDR3 is 15 amino acids. This CDR3 is CASSLGESTGNTIYF. In DNA, the CDR3 is TGTGCCAGCAGCTTGGGTGAGTCAACTGGAAACACCATATATTTT.

The chain is built from TRBV19 and TRBJ1-1; no clear D. The germline gives CDR1 LNHDA, CDR2 SQIVND (reference sequence). Between the trimmed V and J ends, which lost 6 bases and 2 bases, there was a span of 13 bases. The CDR3 length is 14 residues. For the CDR3, the DNA is TGTGCCAGTAGAACGGCGGAGATTAACACTGAAGCTTTCTTT. The encoded protein is CASRTAEINTEAFF.

In its sample, this clone was seen once. This chain uses TRBV29-1 with TRBJ2-5; TRBD2 agrees at 12 bases. Germline V gene data show CDR1 as SQVTM and CDR2 as ANQGSEA. The CDR3 sequence is 16 residues long. V gave up 6 bases and J gave up 4 bases; unmatched junction bases: 12. In DNA, the CDR3 is TGCAGCGTGAGTGGGTCTAGCGGGGGGGCAGCAGAGACCCAGTACTTC. This gives the protein CSVSGSSGGAAETQYF.

This rearrangement joins TRBV6-5 to TRBJ2-7, with D unclear. Germline V gives CDR1 MNHEY, CDR2 SVGAGI. The CDR3 is 14 residues long. The V end was cut by 4 bases, the J end by 3 bases, with 13 bases between. CDR3 nucleotide sequence: TGTGCCAGCAGTTCAACCTGGGCCAACTACGAGCAGTACTTC. Translation gives CASSSTWANYEQYF.

In its sample, this clone was seen once. The genes are TRBV27 and TRBJ1-2, with no clear D. V gave up 6 bases and J gave up 0 bases, with 5 bases separating them. Germline CDR1 is MNHEY and CDR2 is SMNVEV (reference sequence). This CDR3 has 12 residues. CDR3 sequence reads: CASRTANYGYTF. In DNA, the CDR3 is TGTGCCAGCAGAACGGCTAACTATGGCTACACCTTC.

Here the CDR3 DNA reads TGTGCCAGCAGCTTAAGACAGGGCGGGGTTTATGGCTACACCTTC. This sequence encodes CASSLRQGGVYGYTF. V gene TRBV7-2 combines with J gene TRBJ1-2; 7 bases line up with TRBD1. CDR3 length: 15 amino acids. V shed 2 bases and J 5 bases; nucleotides not matched to a gene: 8. The germline V gene has CDR1 SGHTA and CDR2 FQGNSA.

The V call is TRBV14, the J call TRBJ1-6; D is undetermined. With 0 bases removed from V and 9 bases from J, the gap between germline ends came to 12 bases. The CDR3 extends over 15 amino acids. Germline CDR1 and CDR2: SGHDN and FVKESK. CDR3 loop: CASSQEGTSGSPLHF. In DNA, the CDR3 is TGTGCCAGCAGCCAAGAGGGCACCAGCGGTTCACCCCTCCACTTT.

The chain recombines TRBV7-9 with TRBJ1-4; D not certain. V lost 2 bases and J 6 bases, leaving 10 bases between the germline ends. CDR3 length equals 14 residues. CDR1 and CDR2 from the germline V gene are SEHNR and FQNEAQ (reference sequence). In nucleotides, the CDR3 is TGTGCCAGCAGCTTATCGGGGTTAGATGAAAAACTGTTTTTT. It yields the protein CASSLSGLDEKLFF. Looking up the rest from reference TRBV7-9 and TRBJ1-4 gives the full variable domain: DTGVSQNPRHKITKRGQNVTFRCDPISEHNRLYWYRQTLGQGPEFLTYFQNEAQLEKSRLLSDRFSAERPKGSFSTLEIQRTEQGDSAMYLCASSLSGLDEKLFFGSGTQLSVL.

The chain joins TRBV6-5 to TRBJ2-7; TRBD1 agrees at 7 bases. Unmatched junction bases numbered 10, after V lost 6 bases and J lost 5 bases. The CDR3 is 14 residues long. Germline CDR1 MNHEY, CDR2 SVGAGI. The CDR3 DNA reads as TGTGCCAGCAGCCAACCCGACAGGGTCCACGAGCAGTACTTC. Translation gives CASSQPDRVHEQYF.

This sequence joins TRBV30 and TRBJ2-7; maybe TRBD2 (5 bases). Per the germline V gene, CDR1 is GTSNPN and CDR2 is SVGIG (reference sequence). The CDR3 length is 14 residues. V was clipped by 0 bases and J by 0 bases, with 9 bases between them. This chain's CDR3 is CAWSVPGSSYEQYF. CDR3 DNA: TGTGCCTGGAGTGTACCGGGGAGCTCCTACGAGCAGTACTTC.

This chain uses TRBV10-3 with TRBJ1-6; 8 bases align to TRBD1. The V gene's germline CDR1 is ENHRY and CDR2 SYGVKD. V shed 6 bases, J shed 3 bases, and the junction held 4 bases outside the gene matches. The CDR3 consists of 15 residues. CDR3 in amino acids: CAIRDGQGYNSPLHF. CDR3 nucleotides: TGTGCCATCAGGGATGGACAGGGCTATAATTCACCCCTCCACTTT.

The V call is TRBV5-4, the J call TRBJ2-3, with TRBD2 identical over 15 bases. V gave up 4 bases and J gave up 12 bases; unmatched junction bases: 6. The CDR3 runs to 14 residues. CDR1 is SGHNT, CDR2 YYREEE, per germline (reference sequence). The CDR3 reads CASSIRTSGGAQYF. The CDR3, as DNA: TGTGCCAGCAGCATACGGACTAGCGGGGGGGCACAGTATTTT.

The J gene is TRBJ1-2, the V gene TRBV19; 7 positions match TRBD1. V dropped 5 bases and J dropped 3; count of bases not matched to a gene: 6. The CDR3 has 14 amino acids. Germline V gene data show CDR1 as LNHDA and CDR2 as SQIVND (reference sequence). The CDR3 coding sequence is TGTGCCAGTAGTCGTAACAGGGGCCACTATGGCTACACCTTC. Translation: CASSRNRGHYGYTF. The full variable domain, in which reference TRBV19 and TRBJ1-2 provide the parts outside the CDR3, is DGGITQSPKYLFRKEGQNVTLSCEQNLNHDAMYWYRQDPGQGLRLIYYSQIVNDFQKGDIAEGYSVSREKKESFPLTVTSAQKNPTAFYLCASSRNRGHYGYTFGSGTRLTVV.

This chain joins TRBV10-2 and TRBJ2-2; possible D gene TRBD2, 6 bases. The germline gives CDR1 WSHSY, CDR2 SAAADI. This CDR3 region has 15 residues. Trimming cost V 8 bases and J 5 bases, with 18 bases left between them. CDR3 sequence reads: CASGRGGRSTGELFF. In DNA form, the CDR3 reads TGCGCCAGCGGCCGGGGTGGGAGGTCTACCGGGGAGCTGTTTTTT.

The V gene is TRBV25-1, the J gene TRBJ1-1, with TRBD1 matching over 8 bases. Germline CDR1 is MGHDK and CDR2 is SYGVNS. V dropped 1 base and J dropped 0; count of bases not matched to a gene: 4. CDR3 length: 16 amino acids. This CDR3 is CASSEFRTGMNTEAFF. The CDR3, as DNA: TGTGCCAGCAGTGAATTCCGGACAGGGATGAACACTGAAGCTTTCTTT.

The chain has TRBV19 and TRBJ2-1; D is perhaps TRBD1 (6 bases). Germline V gene sequence: CDR1 LNHDA, CDR2 SQIVND (reference sequence). The V gene lost 4 bases and the J gene lost 2 bases, with 15 bases spanning the gap. The CDR3 covers 16 residues. CDR3 sequence: CASSSSDRFPYNEQFF. CDR3 bases: TGTGCCAGTAGTAGCTCCGACAGGTTTCCCTACAATGAGCAGTTCTTC.

This clone appeared once. CDR3: CASSRRQTGGLAKNIQYF. DNA for the CDR3: TGTGCCAGCAGCCGCCGACAAACGGGGGGGTTAGCCAAAAACATTCAGTACTTC. The genes are TRBV21-1 and TRBJ2-4; TRBD2 is the table's D call and was not checked against the DNA. TRBV21-1 is a known pseudogene. The CDR3 is made up of 18 amino acids.

This clone has just one count. V usage is TRBV19 and J usage is TRBJ1-6; no clear D. The germline CDR1 and CDR2 sequences are LNHDA and SQIVND (reference sequence). The CDR3 extends over 14 amino acids. V shed 1 base and J shed 7 bases, with 8 bases lying between them. As DNA, the CDR3 is TGTGCCAGTAGTATAGGCGGGAGAAATTCACCCCTCCACTTT. This sequence encodes CASSIGGRNSPLHF.